The clone carrying this TCR beta chain turned up a few times. TCRdb used MiXCR to reprocess the reads, holding one entry per CDR3 protein. The sample lists nearly 650,000 distinct CDR3 sequences, 20% to 30% seen once, with roughly 8% in the top ten. Germline CDR1 DFQATT, CDR2 SNEGSKA (reference sequence). Trimming took off 3 bases at V and 6 bases at J, with 21 bases between the two ends. The CDR3 totals 15 residues. The source of the sample is a study of T cell repertoires in cytomegalovirus infection. This chain uses TRBV20-1 with TRBJ2-7; possible D gene TRBD1, 6 bases. The sequenced sample consisted of CD8+ T cells from PBMCs. The TCR was taken from a human donor in good health (CMV status not recorded). Some clones in this sample may be carry-over from other donors' samples. Written as DNA, the CDR3 is TGCAGTGCTAGTGCTACAGGGTGGGGTGAAGGCGAGCAGTACGTC. Residues: CSASATGWGEGEQYV.